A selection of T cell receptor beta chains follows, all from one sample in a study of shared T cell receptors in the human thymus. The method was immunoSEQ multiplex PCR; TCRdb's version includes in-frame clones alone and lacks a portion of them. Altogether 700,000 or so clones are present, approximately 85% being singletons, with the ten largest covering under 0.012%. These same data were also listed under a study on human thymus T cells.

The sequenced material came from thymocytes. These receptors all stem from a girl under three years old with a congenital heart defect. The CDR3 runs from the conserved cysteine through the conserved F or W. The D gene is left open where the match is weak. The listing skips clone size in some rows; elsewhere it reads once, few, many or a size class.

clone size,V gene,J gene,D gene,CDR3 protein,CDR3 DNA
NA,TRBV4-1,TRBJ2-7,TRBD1,CASSPRDRGLYEQYF,TGCGCCAGCAGCCCCCGGGACAGGGGGCTGTACGAGCAGTACTTC
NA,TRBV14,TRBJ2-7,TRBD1,CASSAQGEGRYEQYF,TGTGCCAGCAGCGCACAGGGGGAAGGTCGCTACGAGCAGTACTTC
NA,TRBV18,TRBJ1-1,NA,CASSPNRDQAFF,TGTGCCAGCTCACCGAATCGGGATCAAGCTTTCTTT
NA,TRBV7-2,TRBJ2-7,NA,CASSLRTNYEQYF,TGTGCCAGCAGCTTACGGACTAACTACGAGCAGTACTTC
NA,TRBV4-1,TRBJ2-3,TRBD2,CASSQNMRGVGTDTQYF,TGCGCCAGCAGCCAGAACATGCGGGGGGTGGGCACAGATACGCAGTATTTT
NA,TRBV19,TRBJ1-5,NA,CASITAHSNQPQHF,TGTGCCAGTATTACAGCTCATAGCAATCAGCCCCAGCATTTT
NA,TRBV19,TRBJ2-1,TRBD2,CASSIQRGDVDEQFF,TGTGCCAGTAGTATTCAGCGGGGGGACGTCGATGAGCAGTTCTTC
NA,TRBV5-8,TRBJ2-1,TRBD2,CASSLAGAHNEQFF,TGTGCCAGCAGCCTAGCGGGGGCCCACAATGAGCAGTTCTTC
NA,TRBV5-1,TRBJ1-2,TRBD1,CASAPGQGRHYGYTF,TGCGCCAGCGCCCCGGGACAGGGGAGACACTATGGCTACACCTTC
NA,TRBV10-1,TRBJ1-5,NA,CASTGQPQHF,TGCGCCAGCACGGGGCAGCCCCAGCATTTT
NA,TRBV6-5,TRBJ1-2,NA,CASNKWGLNYGYTF,TGTGCCAGCAATAAATGGGGCTTGAACTATGGCTACACCTTC
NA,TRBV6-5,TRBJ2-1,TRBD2,CASSFTSGGYNEQFF,TGTGCCAGCAGCTTTACTAGCGGGGGTTACAATGAGCAGTTCTTC
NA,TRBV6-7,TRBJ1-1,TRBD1,CASSYDVGRPTGPGPLSFNTEAFF,TGTGCCAGCAGTTACGACGTCGGTCGGCCGACAGGGCCCGGACCGCTTAGCTTTAACACTGAAGCTTTCTTT
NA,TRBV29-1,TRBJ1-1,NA,CSVLQGPEAFF,TGCAGCGTCTTACAGGGCCCTGAAGCTTTCTTT
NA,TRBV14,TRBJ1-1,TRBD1,CASSRKEQGCAEAFF,TGTGCCAGCAGCCGTAAAGAACAGGGGTGCGCTGAAGCTTTCTTT
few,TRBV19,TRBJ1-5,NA,CASSIDRAGSNQPQHF,TGTGCCAGTAGTATAGATCGGGCGGGAAGCAATCAGCCCCAGCATTTT
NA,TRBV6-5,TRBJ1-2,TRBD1,CASSTQGIGYGYTF,TGTGCCAGCAGCACACAGGGGATAGGCTATGGCTACACCTTC
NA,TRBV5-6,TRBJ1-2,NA,CASSAHRVGAEAYGYTF,TGTGCCAGCAGCGCCCACAGGGTAGGTGCGGAGGCCTATGGCTACACCTTC
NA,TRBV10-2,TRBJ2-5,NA,CASRGHPSQETQYF,TGCGCCAGCAGGGGACACCCATCCCAAGAGACCCAGTACTTC
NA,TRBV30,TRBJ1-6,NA,CAWSIAGLNSPLHF,TGTGCCTGGAGTATCGCAGGGTTGAATTCACCCCTCCACTTT
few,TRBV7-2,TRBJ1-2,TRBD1,CASSHRRDRDDGYTF,TGTGCCAGCAGCCACCGCCGGGACAGGGACGATGGCTACACCTTC
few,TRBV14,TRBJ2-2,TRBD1,CASSQNQGASTGELFF,TGTGCCAGCAGCCAAAACCAGGGGGCTAGCACCGGGGAGCTGTTTTTT
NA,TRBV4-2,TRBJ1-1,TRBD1,CASSQAEGQAGEAFF,TGTGCCAGCAGCCAAGCCGAAGGACAGGCCGGTGAAGCTTTCTTT
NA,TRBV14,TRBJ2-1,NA,CASSQEGPANEQFF,TGTGCCAGCAGCCAAGAGGGCCCAGCAAATGAGCAGTTCTTC
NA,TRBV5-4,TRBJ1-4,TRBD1,CASSLAGQGNEKLFF,TGTGCCAGCAGCTTGGCCGGACAGGGGAATGAAAAACTGTTTTTT
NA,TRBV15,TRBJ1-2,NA,CATSRPRRRANYGYTF,TGTGCCACCAGCAGACCGAGGCGAAGAGCTAACTATGGCTACACCTTC
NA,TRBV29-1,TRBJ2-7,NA,CSVVLREGDEQYF,TGCAGCGTTGTCCTCAGGGAAGGAGACGAGCAGTACTTC
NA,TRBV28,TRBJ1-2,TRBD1,CASRWTGGSYGYTF,TGTGCCAGCAGGTGGACAGGGGGGAGCTATGGCTACACCTTC
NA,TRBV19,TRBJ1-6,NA,CASSISGHENSPLHF,TGTGCCAGTAGTATATCGGGACACGAAAATTCACCCCTCCACTTT
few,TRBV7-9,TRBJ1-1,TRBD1,CASSPQRQGAEAFF,TGTGCCAGCAGCCCACAAAGACAGGGCGCTGAAGCTTTCTTT
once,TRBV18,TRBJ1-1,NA,CASSPDVQTEAFF,TGTGCCAGCTCACCAGATGTACAAACTGAAGCTTTCTTT
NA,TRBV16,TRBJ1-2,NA,CASSQSIGGIGANYGYTF,TGTGCCAGCAGCCAATCGATTGGGGGGATCGGGGCTAACTATGGCTACACCTTC
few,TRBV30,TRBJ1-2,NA,CAWSSNYGYTF,TGTGCCTGGAGCAGTAACTATGGCTACACCTTC
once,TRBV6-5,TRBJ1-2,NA,CASSYNQGVEGYTF,TGTGCCAGCAGTTACAACCAGGGCGTGGAGGGCTACACCTTC
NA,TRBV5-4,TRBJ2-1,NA,CASSSKASGVVEQFF,TGTGCCAGCAGCTCCAAAGCCTCAGGGGTCGTTGAGCAGTTCTTC
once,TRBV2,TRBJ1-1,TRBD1,CVSKGAEEAFF,TGTGTCAGCAAGGGGGCAGAGGAGGCTTTCTTT
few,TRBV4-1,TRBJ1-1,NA,CASSPAGFVEAFF,TGCGCCAGCAGCCCAGCGGGGTTCGTTGAAGCTTTCTTT
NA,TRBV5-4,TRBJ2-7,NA,CASSPKTAESYEQYF,TGTGCCAGCAGCCCCAAGACCGCGGAATCCTACGAGCAGTACTTC
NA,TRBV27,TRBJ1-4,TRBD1,CASSLSGGTETNEKLFF,TGTGCCAGCAGTTTATCAGGGGGGACAGAGACAAATGAAAAACTGTTTTTT
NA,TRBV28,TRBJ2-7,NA,CASSLNNYEQYF,TGTGCCAGCAGTTTAAACAACTACGAGCAGTACTTC
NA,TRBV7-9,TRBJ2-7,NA,CASSLDQPGHGYF,TGTGCCAGCAGCTTAGACCAACCGGGACATGGATACTTC
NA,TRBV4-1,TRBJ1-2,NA,CASSHFGTLHNYGYTF,TGCGCCAGCAGCCATTTCGGGACACTACATAACTATGGCTACACCTTC
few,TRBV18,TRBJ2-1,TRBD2,CASSPPRPKTSGEYNEQFF,TGTGCCAGCTCACCACCTAGACCTAAGACTAGCGGGGAGTACAATGAGCAGTTCTTC
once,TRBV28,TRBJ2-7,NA,CASSLPPRGAYEQYF,TGTGCCAGCAGTTTGCCTCCCAGGGGAGCCTACGAGCAGTACTTC